The T cell receptor (beta chain) described here comes from a study of blood T cell repertoires in COVID-19. Sequencing was performed with immunoSEQ multiplex PCR; in TCRdb, only in-frame clones are kept and a portion is missing. The table lists about 150,000 clones, about 85% of them singletons, with less than 10% in the top ten. V lost 5 bases and J lost 0, with 10 bases in between. The length of the CDR3 is 15 residues. Germline V gene sequence: CDR1 SGHVS, CDR2 FQNEAQ. Sequenced: peripheral blood. The V and J genes are TRBV7-8 and TRBJ1-4; the D is unclear. The clonotype comes from a woman aged 55-70 years with COVID-19, enrolled during active disease. The CDR3: CASSVPRATNEKLFF. CDR3 in DNA: TGTGCCAGCAGCGTTCCTCGTGCAACTAATGAAAAACTGTTTTTT. The complete variable domain, with remaining parts taken from reference TRBV7-8 and TRBJ1-4, reads GAGVSQSPRYKVAKRGQDVALRCDPISGHVSLFWYQQALGQGPEFLTYFQNEAQLDKSGLPSDRFFAERPEGSVSTLKIQRTQQEDSAVYLCASSVPRATNEKLFFGSGTQLSVL.